A single sample is the source of the 18 T cell receptor beta chains below, sequenced in a study of breast tumors, draining lymph nodes, adjacent tissues. TCRdb used MiXCR to reprocess the multiplex PCR reads, holding one entry per CDR3 protein. Of 50,000 to 75,000 distinct CDR3 sequences detected, 57% appear once; the ten largest clones hold around a fifth. The sample comprised breast tumor tissue. Source of these receptors: a female donor with breast cancer. Some clones in this sample may be carry-over from other donors' samples.

The chain uses TRBV7-2 and TRBJ1-5; D is ambiguous. The CDR3 covers 15 residues. Between the trimmed V and J ends, which lost 4 bases and 6 bases, there was a span of 16 bases. Germline assignment: CDR1 SGHTA and CDR2 FQGNSA. CDR3 amino acids: CASSSLGSSLQPQHF. DNA for the CDR3: TGTGCCAGCAGCTCCTTAGGGAGTTCGCTTCAGCCCCAGCATTTT.

This rearrangement joins TRBV2 to TRBJ1-4; D perhaps matches TRBD1 (5 bases). This CDR3 contains 14 residues. V lost 8 bases and J lost 5, with 15 bases in between. Germline CDR1 SNHLY, CDR2 FYNNEI. The CDR3 spells CASGRSGLNEKLFF. CDR3 nucleotides: TGTGCCAGCGGGAGGTCAGGGTTGAATGAAAAACTGTTTTTT.

On this clonotype itself: No conserved phenylalanine or tryptophan is present at the end of the CDR3, so a read error is the likely explanation. This rearrangement joins TRBV11-1 to TRBJ2-5; maybe TRBD2 (5 bases). The CDR3 loop spans 16 amino acids. In germline, CDR1 is SGHAT, CDR2 FQDESV (reference sequence). V gave up 5 bases and J gave up 1 base, with 17 bases separating them. Written as DNA, the CDR3 is TGTGCCAGCAGCCCGCGAGGCTTGGCGGGCCAAGAGACCCAGTACCTC. The encoded protein is CASSPRGLAGQETQYL.

This clonotype has a handful of counts. This rearrangement joins TRBV10-3 to TRBJ1-1; perhaps TRBD1 as D (6 bases). Germline values: CDR1 ENHRY, CDR2 SYGVKD. The ends were cut back, 4 bases at V and 6 bases at J, with 9 bases in the middle. CDR3 length: 12 amino acids. Here the CDR3 reads CAISGDISEAFF. CDR3 nucleotide sequence: TGTGCCATCAGTGGGGACATCTCTGAAGCTTTCTTT.

This clonotype was observed a handful of times. The rearrangement links TRBV7-6 to TRBJ2-5, with D possibly matching TRBD2 (6 bases). Germline lookup yields CDR1 SGHVS and CDR2 FNYEAQ. Trimming pared 0 bases from V and 7 bases from J, leaving 15 bases between. The CDR3 loop spans 15 amino acids. DNA for the CDR3: TGTGCCAGCAGCTTAGCTGGGCTGGGGCGGGGGACCCAGTACTTC. It encodes CASSLAGLGRGTQYF.

This chain's CDR3 is CASSIQGGQETQHF. The CDR3 bases are TGTGCCAGCAGCATACAGGGTGGCCAAGAGACCCAGCATTTT. V gene TRBV11-3 combines with J gene TRBJ1-5; D is perhaps TRBD1 (6 bases). Germline CDR1 is SGHNT and CDR2 is YENEEA. The V gene lost 5 bases and the J gene lost 11 bases, with 19 bases spanning the gap. CDR3 size: 14 residues.

This clonotype was found many times. V gene TRBV30 combines with J gene TRBJ2-7; no clear D. The CDR3 totals 13 residues. Trimming took off 0 bases at V and 5 bases at J, with 11 bases between the two ends. Germline CDR1 is GTSNPN and CDR2 is SVGIG (reference sequence). The CDR3 loop reads CAWSVQLGDEQYF. As DNA, the CDR3 is TGTGCCTGGAGTGTACAATTGGGCGACGAGCAGTACTTC. Variable domain in full (rest from reference TRBV30 and TRBJ2-7): SQTIHQWPATLVQPVGSPLSLECTVEGTSNPNLYWYRQAAGRGLQLLFYSVGIGQISSEVPQNLSASRPQDRQFILSSKKLLLSDSGFYLCAWSVQLGDEQYFGPGTRLTVT.

This chain uses TRBV6-6 with TRBJ2-2; TRBD2 aligns across 10 bases. V lost 2 bases to trimming and J lost 4 bases; unmatched junction nucleotides: 4. CDR3 length equals 16 residues. Per the germline V gene, CDR1 is MNHNY and CDR2 is SVGAGI (reference sequence). CDR3 sequence: CASSYVASGSTGELFF. The CDR3 nucleotides are TGTGCCAGCAGTTACGTCGCTAGCGGGAGCACCGGGGAGCTGTTTTTT.

This clonotype was observed a few times. V and J are TRBV7-9 and TRBJ2-5; 9 bases match TRBD2. Trimming took 4 bases from V and 2 from J; bases not matched to a gene: 5. Germline CDR1 reads SEHNR; CDR2 reads FQNEAQ (reference sequence). The CDR3 runs 15 residues. The CDR3 sequence is CASSSLAGLQETQYF. The CDR3 DNA sequence: TGTGCCAGCAGCTCTCTAGCGGGGTTACAAGAGACCCAGTACTTC.

To note about this clonotype: Its ends do not fully match the called genes, so a read error is possible. The chain combines TRBV7-9 with TRBJ1-4, with TRBD1 matching over 9 bases. CDR1 is SEHNR and CDR2 is FQNEAQ in the germline V gene (reference sequence). The CDR3 spans 12 residues. CDR3 nucleotide sequence: TGTGCCAGCAGCTTAGAGGGGGACAGGGCCTTGTTT. It is translated as CASSLEGDRALF. Supplemented by reference TRBV7-9 and TRBJ1-4, the full variable domain reads DTGVSQNPRHKITKRGQNVTFRCDPISEHNRLYWYRQTLGQGPEFLTYFQNEAQLEKSRLLSDRFSAERPKGSFSTLEIQRTEQGDSAMYLCASSLEGDRALFGSGTQLSVL.

V is TRBV19 and J is TRBJ2-6; TRBD2 matches at 13 bases. Losses at the gene ends were 5 bases for V and 3 bases for J; bases not matched to a gene: 7. Germline CDR1 and CDR2: LNHDA and SQIVND (reference sequence). The CDR3 is made up of 18 amino acids. The CDR3 here is CASSPGLAGTDGANVLTF. DNA for the CDR3: TGTGCCAGTAGTCCGGGACTAGCGGGAACTGATGGGGCCAACGTCCTGACTTTC.

The J gene is TRBJ1-3, the V gene TRBV20-1, with 7 nucleotides matching TRBD1. Germline CDR1 is DFQATT and CDR2 is SNEGSKA (reference sequence). V was pared by 1 base and J by 4 bases, with 7 bases of the junction left unmatched. The CDR3 is 15 amino acids. CDR3 in amino acids: CSARGDTGEGNTIYF. The CDR3 nucleotides are TGCAGTGCTAGAGGAGACACAGGGGAGGGAAACACCATATATTTT.

V is TRBV6-6 and J is TRBJ2-7; unclear D gene. The CDR3 covers 13 residues. CDR1 is MNHNY and CDR2 is SVGAGI in the germline V gene (reference sequence). Deletions cut 5 bases from V and 3 bases from J, with 11 bases between. The CDR3 loop is CASSHGGNYEQYF. In DNA, the CDR3 is TGTGCCAGCAGTCACGGCGGAAACTACGAGCAGTACTTC.

This clonotype appeared many times. The chain employs TRBV19 and TRBJ1-1; 11 bases agree with TRBD1. Germline V CDR1 and CDR2: LNHDA, SQIVND (reference sequence). This CDR3 is 16 amino acids long. V lost 7 bases to trimming and J lost 0 bases; unmatched junction nucleotides: 7. CDR3 loop: CASNTDRGLVNTEAFF. For the CDR3, the DNA is TGTGCCAGTAATACGGACAGGGGGCTGGTGAACACTGAAGCTTTCTTT.

This clonotype was counted at least ten times. V gene TRBV15 combines with J gene TRBJ1-5; D is undetermined. The CDR3 runs to 16 residues. Germline lookup yields CDR1 LNHNV and CDR2 YYDKDF (reference sequence). V gave up 2 bases and J gave up 3 bases, with 14 bases separating them. The CDR3 DNA sequence: TGTGCCACCAGCAGACGCAAGCGGGCCGACAATCAGCCCCAGCATTTT. Its protein product is CATSRRKRADNQPQHF.

This clonotype was seen at least ten times. V gene TRBV6-2 or TRBV6-3 combines with J gene TRBJ1-5; D gene ambiguous. The CDR3 runs to 13 residues. Trimming removed 4 bases at V and 0 bases at J, with 4 bases between. Germline V CDR1 and CDR2: MNHEY, SVGEGT. CDR3 nucleotides: TGTGCCAGCAGTTTCGATAGCAATCAGCCCCAGCATTTT. Encoded protein: CASSFDSNQPQHF.

This clonotype was counted many times. The chain has TRBV10-2 and TRBJ1-4; D call uncertain. Trimming removed 7 bases from V and 0 bases from J, with 15 bases in between. Germline V gene sequence: CDR1 WSHSY, CDR2 SAAADI. CDR3 length: 16 amino acids. The chain's CDR3 is CASTRNPPATNEKLFF. The CDR3 nucleotides read TGCGCCAGCACCAGAAACCCGCCAGCAACTAATGAAAAACTGTTTTTT.

The V and J genes are TRBV20-1 and TRBJ2-1, with D possibly being TRBD1 or TRBD2 (5 bases each). Trimming left V 2 bases short and J 0 bases short, with 20 bases between. The V gene's germline CDR1 is DFQATT and CDR2 SNEGSKA (reference sequence). This CDR3 has 18 residues. This chain's CDR3 is CSARLWDGLTSSYNEQFF. In DNA, the CDR3 is TGCAGTGCTAGACTGTGGGACGGTCTTACTAGCTCCTACAATGAGCAGTTCTTC.